Following are 20 T cell receptor beta chains from one sample sequenced in a study of beta chain features in type 1 diabetes. Reverse transcribing all isolated RNA meant expressed TCRB transcripts were sequenced. Sequencing was performed with immunoSEQ multiplex PCR; in TCRdb, only in-frame clones are kept and a portion is missing. The sample lists 300,000 to 400,000 clones; less than 9.5% were seen once. Sample: central memory CD4+ T cells from blood. The receptors were gathered from a woman between 18 and 30 years old in good health.

This clone was observed a handful of times. This rearrangement joins TRBV27 to TRBJ1-2; D remains ambiguous. Per germline, CDR1 MNHEY and CDR2 SMNVEV (reference sequence). This CDR3 has 14 amino acids. The ends were cut back, 5 bases at V and 5 bases at J, with 15 bases in the middle. This CDR3 is CASSPRPLRYGYTF. In DNA form, the CDR3 reads TGTGCCAGCAGTCCAAGACCACTGAGGTATGGCTACACCTTC.

The rearrangement uses TRBV29-1 and TRBJ2-7, with D possibly being TRBD1 or TRBD2 (5 bases each). Trimming removed 5 bases at V and 6 bases at J, with 20 bases between. There are 14 residues in the CDR3. Per the germline V gene, CDR1 is SQVTM and CDR2 is ANQGSEA. The DNA of the CDR3 is TGCAGCGTTCCGTTTGGGACGGGACGGGGCGAGCAGTACTTC. Protein: CSVPFGTGRGEQYF.

The chain has TRBV18 and TRBJ1-3; the match to TRBD1 covers 9 bases. CDR3 length: 15 residues. The ends lost 5 bases at V and 4 bases at J; junction bases unmatched: 6. CDR1 is KGHSH and CDR2 is LQKENI in the germline V gene. CDR3 coding DNA: TGTGCCAGCTCAACCGGGACAGGGTCCGGAAACACCATATATTTT. It specifies CASSTGTGSGNTIYF.

The chain recombines TRBV11-2 with TRBJ1-1; D is unclear. Germline lookup yields CDR1 SGHAT and CDR2 FQNNGV. Trimming took 0 bases from V and 3 from J, leaving 5 bases between them. This CDR3 has 13 amino acids. The CDR3 region is CASSLERDTEAFF. Written as DNA, the CDR3 is TGTGCCAGCAGCTTAGAAAGGGACACTGAAGCTTTCTTT.

The chain links TRBV29-1 to TRBJ1-5; D remains unclear. The germline V gene has CDR1 SQVTM and CDR2 ANQGSEA. The germline V and J ends were trimmed by 4 bases and 5 bases, with 12 bases remaining between them. The CDR3 runs to 13 residues. The CDR3 DNA sequence: TGCAGCGTTGCTGCAGGATTTGATCAGCCCCAGCATTTT. This codes for CSVAAGFDQPQHF. Based on the CDR3 plus reference TRBV29-1 and TRBJ1-5, the full variable domain is SAVISQKPSRDICQRGTSLTIQCQVDSQVTMMFWYRQQPGQSLTLIATANQGSEATYESGFVIDKFPISRPNLTFSTLTVSNMSPEDSSIYLCSVAAGFDQPQHFGDGTRLSIL.

This clone has just a few counts. The chain uses TRBV4-3 and TRBJ2-5; 14 nucleotides match TRBD2. The CDR3 has 17 amino acids. The junction had 8 bases not matched to a gene; V was cut back by 3 bases and J by 5 bases. Germline CDR1 is LGHNA and CDR2 is YSLEER. The CDR3: CASSQGLAGAQGETQYF. The CDR3 DNA reads TGCGCCAGCAGCCAGGGACTAGCGGGAGCACAGGGGGAGACCCAGTACTTC.

This clone has a single count. The chain carries TRBV28 and TRBJ2-3; D not certain. This CDR3 is 15 amino acids long. Per germline, CDR1 MDHEN and CDR2 SYDVKM. V lost 1 base and J 1 base, leaving 9 bases between the germline ends. CDR3 sequence: CASSLFKWGTDTQYF. The CDR3 nucleotides read TGTGCCAGCAGTTTATTTAAATGGGGCACAGATACGCAGTATTTT.

V usage is TRBV6-1 and J usage is TRBJ1-2; D is unclear. Germline V lookup: CDR1 MNHNS, CDR2 SASEGT. Trimming shortened V by 1 base and J by 4 bases, and 16 bases separated the two germline ends. The CDR3 consists of 16 residues. Here the CDR3 reads CASSEVGWKQIYGYTF. CDR3 coding DNA: TGTGCCAGCAGTGAAGTTGGGTGGAAACAAATCTATGGCTACACCTTC.

There are a few counts of this clone. J is TRBJ2-5 and V is TRBV18; D not certain. Trimming stripped 3 bases from V and 3 bases from J, with 8 bases between. This CDR3 comprises 13 residues. Germline lookup yields CDR1 KGHSH and CDR2 LQKENI. The DNA for the CDR3 is TGTGCCAGCTCACCGTTAGTCGAAGAGACCCAGTACTTC. Protein sequence: CASSPLVEETQYF.

V gene TRBV14 combines with J gene TRBJ2-3; D call uncertain. The germline V and J ends were trimmed by 1 base and 3 bases, with 5 bases remaining between them. The CDR3 contains 13 residues. Germline CDR1 and CDR2: SGHDN and FVKESK. The CDR3: CASSQVITDTQYF. In nucleotides, the CDR3 is TGTGCCAGCAGCCAAGTGATAACAGATACGCAGTATTTT.

The chain uses TRBV5-5 and TRBJ2-3; unclear D gene. The germline V gene has CDR1 SGHKS and CDR2 YYEKEE (reference sequence). The CDR3 consists of 16 residues. V shed 2 bases and J shed 2 bases, with 15 bases lying between them. For the CDR3, the DNA is TGTGCCAGCAGCTTTGGACCTCAAATCCTCACAGATACGCAGTATTTT. Translation: CASSFGPQILTDTQYF.

The V call is TRBV7-2, the J call TRBJ2-1; D unclear. The germline V gene encodes CDR1 SGHTA and CDR2 FQGNSA. This CDR3 spans 13 amino acids. The ends were cut back, 5 bases at V and 10 bases at J, with 15 bases in the middle. CDR3 DNA sequence: TGTGCCAGCAGCCCGCGTCTGAGTGGGGAGCAGTTCTTC. It yields the protein CASSPRLSGEQFF.

This clone was seen more than once but under ten times. V is TRBV6-1 and J is TRBJ2-1, with D unresolved. Germline CDR1 and CDR2: MNHNS and SASEGT. V lost 0 bases and J 2 bases, leaving 11 bases between the germline ends. This CDR3 region has 16 residues. The CDR3 region is CASSEALFLAYNEQFF. CDR3 nucleotide sequence: TGTGCCAGCAGTGAAGCGCTTTTCCTAGCCTACAATGAGCAGTTCTTC.

This clone has a handful of counts. The chain couples TRBV21-1 to TRBJ2-1; TRBD1, the table's D call, was not compared with the DNA. TRBV21-1 is flagged as a pseudogene. The length of the CDR3 is 17 residues. CDR3 in amino acids: CASSKHIQDLKNNEQFF. The CDR3 DNA sequence: TGTGCCAGCAGCAAACACATACAGGACCTCAAAAACAATGAGCAGTTCTTC.

Many counts were recorded for this clone. The chain is built from TRBV29-1 and TRBJ2-7; no firm D call. Germline assignment: CDR1 SQVTM and CDR2 ANQGSEA. The CDR3 totals 12 residues. Trimming took 4 bases from V and 0 from J, leaving 7 bases between them. The CDR3 DNA follows: TGCAGCGTTGGAGCGAACTCCTACGAGCAGTACTTC. Encoded protein: CSVGANSYEQYF.

The chain joins TRBV28 to TRBJ2-7; TRBD1 is a possible D gene (5 bases). CDR1 and CDR2 from the germline V gene are MDHEN and SYDVKM. V was cut by 2 bases and J by 3 bases, with 8 bases left in between. This CDR3 region has 13 residues. The CDR3 DNA reads as TGTGCCAGCAGTTTACCAGGGATCTACGAGCAGTACTTC. Its protein product is CASSLPGIYEQYF.

This clone was detected only a few times. The chain recombines TRBV10-3 with TRBJ2-7, with D tentatively TRBD2 (6 bases). This CDR3 region has 13 residues. Trimming left V 8 bases short and J 0 bases short, with 11 bases between. CDR1 is ENHRY and CDR2 is SYGVKD in the germline V gene. The CDR3 coding sequence is TGTGCCATCGGGATCGGGAGCTCCTACGAGCAGTACTTC. Its translation: CAIGIGSSYEQYF.

This chain connects TRBV2 to TRBJ2-3, with TRBD2 matching over 8 bases. This CDR3 region has 14 residues. The ends lost 4 bases at V and 11 bases at J; junction bases unmatched: 11. CDR1 is SNHLY and CDR2 is FYNNEI in the germline V gene. DNA for the CDR3: TGTGCCAGCAGTGTTGAGACTAGCGTTGGGGAGCAGTATTTT. Amino acid sequence: CASSVETSVGEQYF. The complete variable domain, with remaining parts taken from reference TRBV2 and TRBJ2-3, reads EPEVTQTPSHQVTQMGQEVILRCVPISNHLYFYWYRQILGQKVEFLVSFYNNEISEKSEIFDDQFSVERPDGSNFTLKIRSTKLEDSAMYFCASSVETSVGEQYFGPGTRLTVL.

J is TRBJ2-4 and V is TRBV7-8, with no clear D. Germline CDR1 reads SGHVS; CDR2 reads FQNEAQ. V lost 1 base to trimming and J lost 3 bases, with 4 bases between them. This CDR3 has 13 residues. The CDR3 DNA sequence: TGTGCCAGCAGCTTAGACGTCAAAAACATTCAGTACTTC. It translates to CASSLDVKNIQYF.

Notes on this clone: The same CDR3 also results from other DNA sequences found in this sample. The V call is TRBV4-1, the J call TRBJ2-1; D is undetermined. The CDR3 is 15 amino acids. V dropped 0 bases and J dropped 12 bases, with 18 bases sitting between them. Germline V gene data show CDR1 as MGHRA and CDR2 as YSYEKL. The CDR3 sequence is CASSQDWSANRGQFF. CDR3 coding DNA: TGCGCCAGCAGCCAAGATTGGAGTGCTAATCGCGGGCAGTTCTTC.